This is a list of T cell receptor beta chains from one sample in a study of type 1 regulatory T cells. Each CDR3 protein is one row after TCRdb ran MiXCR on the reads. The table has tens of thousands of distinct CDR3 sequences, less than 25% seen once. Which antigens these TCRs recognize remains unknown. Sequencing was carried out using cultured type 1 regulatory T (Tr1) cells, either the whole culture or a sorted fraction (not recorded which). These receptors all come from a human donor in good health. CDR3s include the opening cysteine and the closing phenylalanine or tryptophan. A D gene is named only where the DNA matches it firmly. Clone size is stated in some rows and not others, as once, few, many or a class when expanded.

DNA: TGCAGCTTTTCGGGACTCGCCCGGGAGCAGTACTTC
CDR3: CSFSGLAREQYF
V: TRBV29-1
size: few
J: TRBJ2-7
D: .

DNA: TGTGCCAGCTCTATTAGCGGGAGCTACAATGAGCAGTTCTTC
CDR3: CASSISGSYNEQFF
V: TRBV7-3
size: many
J: TRBJ2-1
D: TRBD2

DNA: TGCAGTGCTCCACACCCCCACACCGGGGAGCTGTTTTTT
CDR3: CSAPHPHTGELFF
V: TRBV20-1
size: many
J: TRBJ2-2
D: .

DNA: TGTGCCAGCAGCCTCTCAAGCCCCACCTACGAGCAGTACTTC
CDR3: CASSLSSPTYEQYF
V: TRBV6-2/TRBV6-3
size: few
J: TRBJ2-7
D: .

DNA: TGTGCCAGCAGCCGCGCGGGGGGCTACACCTTC
CDR3: CASSRAGGYTF
V: TRBV5-6
size: .
J: TRBJ1-2
D: .

DNA: TGTGCCAGCAGCGGTGAGAGCCGAAACTATGGCTACACCTTC
CDR3: CASSGESRNYGYTF
V: TRBV5-5
size: .
J: TRBJ1-2
D: .

DNA: TGCGCCAGCAGCCCTAGCCAACAAGAGACCCAGTACTTC
CDR3: CASSPSQQETQYF
V: TRBV5-1
size: .
J: TRBJ2-5
D: .

DNA: TGCAGTGCTAGAGCGGGAGTCCAAGGTCGGGGTGAGCAGTTCTTC
CDR3: CSARAGVQGRGEQFF
V: TRBV20-1
size: few
J: TRBJ2-1
D: .

DNA: TGCAGTGCTCCGAGGGACAGGGCAGACATTCAGTACTTC
CDR3: CSAPRDRADIQYF
V: TRBV20-1
size: once
J: TRBJ2-4
D: TRBD1

DNA: TGTGCCACCAGCAGAGATCTCGGATTCACTGAAGCTTTCTTT
CDR3: CATSRDLGFTEAFF
V: TRBV15
size: .
J: TRBJ1-1
D: .

DNA: TGTGCCAGCTCACCACCAGGCAATCAGCCCCAGCATTTT
CDR3: CASSPPGNQPQHF
V: TRBV18
size: .
J: TRBJ1-5
D: .

DNA: TGTGCCAGCAGCTTAATGCAGGTCCAAAACACCGGGGAGCTGTTTTTT
CDR3: CASSLMQVQNTGELFF
V: TRBV7-3
size: few
J: TRBJ2-2
D: .

DNA: TGTGCCAGCAGCGCCAGCACTAGCGGGCTCGAGCAGTACTTC
CDR3: CASSASTSGLEQYF
V: TRBV9
size: .
J: TRBJ2-7
D: TRBD2

DNA: TGTGCCAGCAGCTTGTATCAGGGGTTGGACACTGAAGCTTTCTTT
CDR3: CASSLYQGLDTEAFF
V: TRBV7-9
size: .
J: TRBJ1-1
D: .

DNA: TGTGCCAGCAGTTCGCAGGGAAAGCCCCAGCATTTT
CDR3: CASSSQGKPQHF
V: TRBV6-5
size: few
J: TRBJ1-5
D: .

DNA: TGCGCCAGCAGCTTTAGACTACCCTGGGCAGATACGCAGTATTTT
CDR3: CASSFRLPWADTQYF
V: TRBV5-1
size: few
J: TRBJ2-3
D: .

DNA: TGTGCCAGCAGTCCAAGGGGGGGACTAGGCGGGTTCTTC
CDR3: CASSPRGGLGGFF
V: TRBV27
size: .
J: TRBJ2-1
D: TRBD2

DNA: TGTGCCAGCAGTTTAGCGCCGGCAGGGCAGTTCTTC
CDR3: CASSLAPAGQFF
V: TRBV12-3/TRBV12-4
size: .
J: TRBJ2-1
D: .

DNA: TGTGCCAGCAGGACCACCGACAGGGACACTGAAGCTTTCTTT
CDR3: CASRTTDRDTEAFF
V: TRBV28
size: few
J: TRBJ1-1
D: TRBD1

DNA: TGTGCCAGCAGTTCTGCGGGGGAGCAGTACTTC
CDR3: CASSSAGEQYF
V: TRBV12-3/TRBV12-4
size: few
J: TRBJ2-7
D: .

DNA: TGCAGCGTTGAGGCCTTCTCTGGAAACACCATATATTTT
CDR3: CSVEAFSGNTIYF
V: TRBV29-1
size: few
J: TRBJ1-3
D: .

DNA: TGTGCCAGCACGAAGAAAGTTAATAGCAATCAGCCCCAGCATTTT
CDR3: CASTKKVNSNQPQHF
V: TRBV12-3/TRBV12-4
size: once
J: TRBJ1-5
D: .

DNA: TGCGCCAGCCGGGGGGGTAATGAGCAGTTCTTC
CDR3: CASRGGNEQFF
V: TRBV5-1
size: .
J: TRBJ2-1
D: TRBD2

DNA: TGTGCCAGCAGCCCCCGGGGGGGTGGGAATCAGCCCCAGCATTTT
CDR3: CASSPRGGGNQPQHF
V: TRBV7-2
size: .
J: TRBJ1-5
D: .

DNA: TGTGCCAGCTCATCGACAGAAAATTCACCCCTCCACTTT
CDR3: CASSSTENSPLHF
V: TRBV18
size: .
J: TRBJ1-6
D: .

DNA: TGTGCCATCAGTGAGACATCTCAAGAGACCCAGTACTTC
CDR3: CAISETSQETQYF
V: TRBV10-3
size: .
J: TRBJ2-5
D: .

DNA: TGTGCCAGCAGTGGCACAAGTAAGAATCAGCCCCAGCATTTT
CDR3: CASSGTSKNQPQHF
V: TRBV12-3/TRBV12-4
size: .
J: TRBJ1-5
D: .

DNA: TGTGCCAGCAGCCGCCGTTTGATTGCGGGAGGTGGGAATGAGCAGTTCTTC
CDR3: CASSRRLIAGGGNEQFF
V: TRBV6-5
size: few
J: TRBJ2-1
D: TRBD2

DNA: TGTGCCAGCAGCCCGGGGGGGACTAGCGGGACGGGTGAGCAGTTCTTC
CDR3: CASSPGGTSGTGEQFF
V: TRBV7-2
size: few
J: TRBJ2-1
D: TRBD2

DNA: TGTGCCAGCTCACCCGGGGCAGGGTGGGCCTACGAGCAGTACTTC
CDR3: CASSPGAGWAYEQYF
V: TRBV18
size: .
J: TRBJ2-7
D: .

DNA: TGTGCCTGGAGGGGACAGGGGAGCTCCTACGAGCAGTACTTC
CDR3: CAWRGQGSSYEQYF
V: TRBV30
size: many
J: TRBJ2-7
D: TRBD1

DNA: TGTGCCAGCAGCCTCCGGGGACAGGACTACGAGCAGTACTTC
CDR3: CASSLRGQDYEQYF
V: TRBV3-1
size: many
J: TRBJ2-7
D: TRBD1

DNA: TGCGCCAGCGGAAATCTTCGACAGGGAAACCGGAATGGCTACACCTTC
CDR3: CASGNLRQGNRNGYTF
V: TRBV5-1
size: .
J: TRBJ1-2
D: TRBD1

DNA: TGCAGTGCTTTTCAGGGGGCGAGTCAGCCCCAGCATTTT
CDR3: CSAFQGASQPQHF
V: TRBV20-1
size: .
J: TRBJ1-5
D: TRBD1

DNA: TGTGCCAGCAGACCCAGGGAAAACACAGATACGCAGTATTTT
CDR3: CASRPRENTDTQYF
V: TRBV2
size: few
J: TRBJ2-3
D: .

DNA: TGTGCCAGCAGCCACCGGGACACACCGAGGGAGACCCAGTACTTC
CDR3: CASSHRDTPRETQYF
V: TRBV7-2
size: .
J: TRBJ2-5
D: .

DNA: TGCGCCAGCAAAATAGCGGGAGGAGGCGGCAATGAGCGGTTCTTC
CDR3: CASKIAGGGGNERFF
V: TRBV5-1
size: .
J: TRBJ2-1
D: TRBD2

DNA: TGCGCCAGCAGTTTACGGTCGACGGGGGCCTACAATGAGCAGTTCTTC
CDR3: CASSLRSTGAYNEQFF
V: TRBV5-1
size: .
J: TRBJ2-1
D: .

DNA: TGTGCCACCAGCAGGCTAAAAACCGGGGAGCTGTTTTTT
CDR3: CATSRLKTGELFF
V: TRBV15
size: few
J: TRBJ2-2
D: .

DNA: TGCAGTGCTAGAGATCATGTCATTCAGTACTTC
CDR3: CSARDHVIQYF
V: TRBV20-1
size: few
J: TRBJ2-4
D: .

DNA: TGTGCCAGCAGTTACGGTAGCAATCAGCCCCAGCATTTT
CDR3: CASSYGSNQPQHF
V: TRBV6-1
size: many
J: TRBJ1-5
D: .

DNA: TGCGCCAGCAGCTTGGCCCTAGCGGGAGGGCCAGGAATTACAGATACGCAGTATTTT
CDR3: CASSLALAGGPGITDTQYF
V: TRBV5-1
size: medium-sized
J: TRBJ2-3
D: TRBD2

DNA: TGCAGCGTTACTAGGGCAGGGGACACTGAAGCTTTCTTT
CDR3: CSVTRAGDTEAFF
V: TRBV29-1
size: .
J: TRBJ1-1
D: .

DNA: TGCAGTGCACACCGGCAGGCCACGTCCCAGAACACTGAAGCTTTCTTT
CDR3: CSAHRQATSQNTEAFF
V: TRBV20-1
size: few
J: TRBJ1-1
D: .

DNA: TGCGCCAGCAAGGGACAGGAGAACACCGGGGAGCTGTTTTTT
CDR3: CASKGQENTGELFF
V: TRBV5-1
size: few
J: TRBJ2-2
D: TRBD1

DNA: TGCAGTGCTCCGAGCGATCGGGGGAATACGCAGTATTTT
CDR3: CSAPSDRGNTQYF
V: TRBV20-1
size: few
J: TRBJ2-3
D: .

DNA: TGCAGCGTAGAGGTTACCTCTGGAAACACCATATATTTT
CDR3: CSVEVTSGNTIYF
V: TRBV29-1
size: .
J: TRBJ1-3
D: .

DNA: TGTGCCAGCAGCTTTGCCATCGATGAGCAGTTCTTC
CDR3: CASSFAIDEQFF
V: TRBV5-5
size: .
J: TRBJ2-1
D: .

DNA: TGTGCCAGCAGCTTAAGCGGGCCCTACAATGAGCAGTTCTTC
CDR3: CASSLSGPYNEQFF
V: TRBV11-3
size: .
J: TRBJ2-1
D: .

DNA: TGCGCCAGCAGCTTGGGCGGGGGAGTATCCACCGGGGAGCTGTTTTTT
CDR3: CASSLGGGVSTGELFF
V: TRBV5-1
size: .
J: TRBJ2-2
D: TRBD2

DNA: TGTGCCAGCAGCCCAGGGGGCGCGAACACTGAAGCTTTCTTT
CDR3: CASSPGGANTEAFF
V: TRBV7-2
size: few
J: TRBJ1-1
D: TRBD1